The 2 T cell receptor beta chains given below trace back to one sample, sequenced in a study of shared clonotypes between healthy human individuals. The naive CD8 subset, CD45RO-negative cells positively selected for CCR7, excluded terminally differentiated effector memory CD45RA+ cells. TCRdb keeps only in-frame clones here, not all; method: immunoSEQ multiplex PCR. The repertoire holds millions of clones, about 95% seen once, with 0.9% to 1.4% in the top ten. What was sequenced was naive CD8+ T cells sorted from blood. These receptors were obtained from a man younger than 35 in good health.

This chain joins TRBV4-3 and TRBJ1-1, with a possible D match to TRBD1 (6 bases). The CDR3 length is 14 residues. Germline CDR1 reads LGHNA; CDR2 reads YSLEER. V gave up 4 bases and J gave up 6 bases, with 15 bases separating them. CDR3 in DNA: TGCGCCAGCAGCCGGGACATAGGGTATCCTGAAGCTTTCTTT. Its protein is CASSRDIGYPEAFF.

V usage is TRBV4-1 and J usage is TRBJ2-7, with 7 positions matching TRBD1. CDR3 length: 15 amino acids. The germline V gene encodes CDR1 MGHRA and CDR2 YSYEKL. V was clipped by 7 bases and J by 2 bases; unmatched bases: 11. In nucleotides, the CDR3 is TGCGCCAGCACCACAAACGACGGGACAGCCTACGAGCAGTACTTC. This codes for CASTTNDGTAYEQYF.